This T cell receptor beta chain was captured in a study of a mutant IDH1 vaccine in newly diagnosed glioma. V was pared by 1 base and J by 5 bases, with 9 bases between. Per germline, CDR1 MNHNS and CDR2 SASEGT. The CDR3 loop spans 15 amino acids. For this clone: Its matching antigen is unknown.

Time point specified: week 23, last vaccination. Each dose delivered 300 ug of mutant IDH1 20-mer peptide subcutaneously with imiquimod. TCRdb's table, derived via immunoSEQ multiplex PCR, lists solely in-frame clones and lacks some. The table lists 70,000 to 90,000 clones, approximately 85% of them singletons. This clonotype originated in a man younger than 45 with glioma. Some clones in this sample may be carry-over from other donors' samples. The input for sequencing was PBMCs, taken from a glioma patient whose treatment included an IDH1 peptide vaccine. This sequence joins TRBV6-1 and TRBJ1-6; the D gene is possibly TRBD1 (5 bases). CDR3 residues: CASSEGTGHNSPLHF. CDR3 DNA sequence: TGTGCCAGCAGTGAAGGGACGGGACATAATTCACCCCTCCACTTT.